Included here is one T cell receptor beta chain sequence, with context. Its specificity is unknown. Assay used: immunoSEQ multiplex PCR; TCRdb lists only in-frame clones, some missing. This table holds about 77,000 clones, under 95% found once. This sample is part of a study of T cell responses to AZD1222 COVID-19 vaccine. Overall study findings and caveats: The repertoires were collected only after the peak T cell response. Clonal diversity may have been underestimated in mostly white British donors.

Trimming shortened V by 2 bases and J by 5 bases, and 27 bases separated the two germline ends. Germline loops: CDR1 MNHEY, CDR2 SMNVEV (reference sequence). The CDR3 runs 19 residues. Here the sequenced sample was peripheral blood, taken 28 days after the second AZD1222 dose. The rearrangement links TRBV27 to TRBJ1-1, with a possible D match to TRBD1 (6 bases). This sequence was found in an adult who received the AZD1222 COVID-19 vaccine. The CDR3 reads CASSLGWAQGSSRGTEAFF. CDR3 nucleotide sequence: TGTGCCAGCAGTTTAGGCTGGGCACAGGGTTCCTCAAGGGGGACTGAAGCTTTCTTT.